The 8 T cell receptor beta chains presented below share a single source sample, sequenced in a study of T-cell reconstitution after alpha-beta-depleted transplantation in children. This sample's TCRbeta library carried unique molecular identifier barcodes. TCRdb redid the calling of the PCR reads with MiXCR, one entry per CDR3 protein. The data contain some 600,000 distinct CDR3 sequences, 10% to 15% of them singletons. The sequences come from PBMCs, mostly from graft donor cells, collected 360 days after TCRalphabeta/CD19-depleted stem cell transplant. The receptor source for this set is a male patient younger than 18 who had a stem cell transplant for acute myeloid leukemia, so the T cells may come from the graft donor.

The genes are TRBV5-1 and TRBJ2-7; 7 nucleotides agree with TRBD1. V lost 2 bases and J lost 4; bases outside the gene matches: 9. The CDR3 extends over 15 amino acids. Germline V CDR1 and CDR2: SGHRS, YFSETQ. The DNA of the CDR3 is TGCGCCAGCAGCTTTCGCCGGGACAGAGTTTACGAGCAGTACTTC. Translation gives CASSFRRDRVYEQYF.

V gene TRBV27 combines with J gene TRBJ2-7; 11 bases align to TRBD1. The CDR3 is 16 residues long. Trimming cost V 6 bases and J 3 bases; bases outside gene matches: 10. Germline CDR1 MNHEY, CDR2 SMNVEV (reference sequence). CDR3 nucleotides: TGTGCCAGCAGCCTACCAACCGGGACAGGGGGCTACGAGCAGTACTTC. This codes for CASSLPTGTGGYEQYF.

This clonotype was seen a few times. The chain has TRBV5-6 and TRBJ2-3, with 12 bases identical to TRBD2. J lost 3 bases, V lost 0 bases, and 11 bases had no gene match. CDR1 and CDR2 (germline): SGHDT, YYEEEE. The CDR3 is made up of 19 amino acids. DNA of the CDR3: TGTGCCAGCAGCTTGGTGGCGGCTAGCGGGAGGGCCGATACAGATACGCAGTATTTT. Translating it yields CASSLVAASGRADTDTQYF.

There are a few counts of this clonotype. This chain links TRBV6-2 or TRBV6-3 with TRBJ1-1; D gene ambiguous. Germline loops: CDR1 MNHEY, CDR2 SVGEGT. V lost 6 bases, J lost 5 bases, and 13 bases lay in between. This CDR3 comprises 13 residues. CDR3 residues: CASSHSSWTEAFF. In DNA, the CDR3 is TGTGCCAGCAGCCACAGCAGTTGGACTGAAGCTTTCTTT.

This clonotype was picked up a small number of times. The J gene is TRBJ1-5, the V gene TRBV5-5; no clear D gene. Looked up from germline, CDR1 is SGHKS and CDR2 is YYEKEE (reference sequence). V lost 0 bases and J lost 11, with 9 bases in between. The CDR3 is 12 residues long. CDR3 DNA sequence: TGTGCCAGCAGCTTGGGGATGAGAGCCCAGCATTTT. Translating gives CASSLGMRAQHF.

The chain joins TRBV28 to TRBJ2-7, with TRBD1 as a possible D gene (6 bases). Germline CDR1 MDHEN, CDR2 SYDVKM. This CDR3 has 17 residues. V shed 3 bases and J shed 2 bases, with 20 bases lying between them. The CDR3 coding sequence is TGTGCCAGCAGTTTGGAGTTGAGTGTAACAGGGACCTACGAGCAGTACTTC. Its protein product is CASSLELSVTGTYEQYF.

The V and J genes are TRBV7-2 and TRBJ2-7; 7 nucleotides align to TRBD2. Unmatched junction bases numbered 14, after V lost 5 bases and J lost 1 base. In germline, CDR1 is SGHTA, CDR2 FQGNSA. There are 17 residues in the CDR3. The CDR3 nucleotides read TGTGCCAGCAGCCACCGGGGGATGGCGGGAGTGTCCTACGAGCAGTACTTC. Residues: CASSHRGMAGVSYEQYF.

This clonotype was seen many times. The chain joins TRBV29-1 to TRBJ1-3; D gene unclear. Germline CDR1 is SQVTM and CDR2 is ANQGSEA. The CDR3 spans 11 residues. V lost 0 bases to trimming and J lost 7 bases, with 4 bases between them. Here the CDR3 DNA reads TGCAGCGTTGAAGATATTAACACCATATATTTT. Protein product: CSVEDINTIYF.